This TCR beta chain was captured in a study of identical twins. Germline lookup yields CDR1 SEHNR and CDR2 FQNEAQ (reference sequence). Trimming cost V 4 bases and J 1 base, with 13 bases left between them. There are 16 residues in the CDR3. This clonotype turned up a few times. A single record per CDR3 protein comes from TCRdb applying MiXCR to the 5' RACE reads. The sample has a few hundred thousand distinct CDR3 sequences; approximately 9.1% are singletons. The receptor was derived from a woman aged 45-59 years in good health. Sample: naive T cells sorted from blood. The gene calls are TRBV7-9 and TRBJ2-2; a weak D match, TRBD1 (5 bases). CDR3: CASSSARQMNTGELFF. In DNA, the CDR3 is TGTGCCAGCAGCTCCGCTCGACAGATGAACACCGGGGAGCTGTTTTTT.